The clone carrying this TCR beta chain came up many times. Germline assignment: CDR1 DFQATT and CDR2 SNEGSKA (reference sequence). V trimming: 2 bases; J trimming: 7 bases; junction bases outside the gene matches: 15. The CDR3 covers 16 residues. Full-length variable regions came from constant-region reverse primers plus semi-nested Nested Universal Primer A PCR. Via MiXCR, TCRdb re-called the 5' RACE reads, giving one row per CDR3 protein. This table holds about 54,000 distinct CDR3 sequences, roughly a sixth found once. Sequenced input: naive CD4+ T cells sorted from blood. Described subset: naive CD4+ T cells, CD4+CD45RA+CD25-. The chain combines TRBV20-1 with TRBJ2-5; TRBD2 matches at 8 bases. This TCR was recovered from a female donor with breast cancer. The CDR3 here is CSARSSSGLVERTQYF. The CDR3 DNA is TGCAGTGCTAGATCCTCCTCGGGACTAGTAGAAAGGACCCAGTACTTC.